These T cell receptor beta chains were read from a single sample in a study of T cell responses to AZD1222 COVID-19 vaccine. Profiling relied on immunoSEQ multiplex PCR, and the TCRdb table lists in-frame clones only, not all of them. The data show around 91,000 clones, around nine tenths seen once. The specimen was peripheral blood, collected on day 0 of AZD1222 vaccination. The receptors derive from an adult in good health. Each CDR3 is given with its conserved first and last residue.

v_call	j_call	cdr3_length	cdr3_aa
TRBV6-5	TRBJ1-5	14	CASRGLGGFQPQHF
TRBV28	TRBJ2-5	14	CAILSSGDRETQYF
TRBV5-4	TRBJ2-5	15	CASSLISGGGETQYF
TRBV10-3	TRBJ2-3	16	CAISEVFAGDGDTQYF
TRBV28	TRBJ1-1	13	CASIGPGNTEAFF
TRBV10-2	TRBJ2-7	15	CASSEPGLAGVEQYF
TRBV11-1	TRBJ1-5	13	CASSLSRNQPQHF
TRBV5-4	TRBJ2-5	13	CAMKSGQGETQYF
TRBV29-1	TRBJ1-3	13	CSGKGHNGNTIYF
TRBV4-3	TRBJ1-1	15	CASSQDPQGSTEAFF
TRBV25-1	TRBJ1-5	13	CASSTGPLQPQHF
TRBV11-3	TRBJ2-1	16	CASSSGTSGSYNEQFF
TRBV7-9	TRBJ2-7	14	CASSFQGTYYEQYF